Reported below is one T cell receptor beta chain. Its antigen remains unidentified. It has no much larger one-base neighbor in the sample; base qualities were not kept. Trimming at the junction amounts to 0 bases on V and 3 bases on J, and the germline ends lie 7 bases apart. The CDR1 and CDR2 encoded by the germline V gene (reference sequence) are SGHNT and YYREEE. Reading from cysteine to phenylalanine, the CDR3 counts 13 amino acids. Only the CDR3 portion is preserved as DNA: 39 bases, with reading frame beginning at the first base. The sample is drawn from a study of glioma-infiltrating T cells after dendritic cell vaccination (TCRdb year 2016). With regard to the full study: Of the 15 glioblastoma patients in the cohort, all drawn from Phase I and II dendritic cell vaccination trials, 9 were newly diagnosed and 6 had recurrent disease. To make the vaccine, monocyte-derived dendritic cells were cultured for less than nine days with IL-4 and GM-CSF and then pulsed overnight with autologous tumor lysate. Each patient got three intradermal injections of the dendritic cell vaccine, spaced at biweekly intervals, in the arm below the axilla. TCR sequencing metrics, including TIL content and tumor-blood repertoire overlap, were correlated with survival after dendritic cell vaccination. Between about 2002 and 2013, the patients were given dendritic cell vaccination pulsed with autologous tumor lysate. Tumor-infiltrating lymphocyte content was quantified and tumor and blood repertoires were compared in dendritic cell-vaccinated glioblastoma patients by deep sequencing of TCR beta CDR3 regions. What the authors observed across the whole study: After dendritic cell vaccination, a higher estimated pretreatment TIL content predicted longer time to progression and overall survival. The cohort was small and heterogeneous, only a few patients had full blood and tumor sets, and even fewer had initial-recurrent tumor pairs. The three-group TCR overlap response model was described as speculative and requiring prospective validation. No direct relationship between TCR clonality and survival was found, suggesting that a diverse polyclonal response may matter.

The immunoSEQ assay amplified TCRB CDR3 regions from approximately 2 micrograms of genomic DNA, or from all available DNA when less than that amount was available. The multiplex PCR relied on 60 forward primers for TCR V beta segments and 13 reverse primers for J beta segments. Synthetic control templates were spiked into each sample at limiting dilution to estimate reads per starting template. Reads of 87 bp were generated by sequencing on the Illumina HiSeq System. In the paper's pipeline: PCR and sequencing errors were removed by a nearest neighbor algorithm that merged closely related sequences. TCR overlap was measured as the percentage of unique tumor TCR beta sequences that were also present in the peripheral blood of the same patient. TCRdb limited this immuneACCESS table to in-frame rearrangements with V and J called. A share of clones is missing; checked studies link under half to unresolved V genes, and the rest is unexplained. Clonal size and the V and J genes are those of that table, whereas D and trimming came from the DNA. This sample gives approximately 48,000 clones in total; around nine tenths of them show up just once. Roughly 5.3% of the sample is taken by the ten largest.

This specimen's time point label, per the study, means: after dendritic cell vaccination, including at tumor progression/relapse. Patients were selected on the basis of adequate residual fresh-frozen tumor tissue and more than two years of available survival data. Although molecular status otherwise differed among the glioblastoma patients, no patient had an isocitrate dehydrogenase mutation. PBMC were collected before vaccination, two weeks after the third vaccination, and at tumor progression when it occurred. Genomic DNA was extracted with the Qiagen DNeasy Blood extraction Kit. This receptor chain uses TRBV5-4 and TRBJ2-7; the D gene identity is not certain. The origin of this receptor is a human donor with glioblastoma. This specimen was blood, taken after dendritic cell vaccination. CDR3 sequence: CASSLDAVYEQYF. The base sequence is TGTGCCAGCAGCTTGGATGCGGTCTACGAGCAGTACTTC. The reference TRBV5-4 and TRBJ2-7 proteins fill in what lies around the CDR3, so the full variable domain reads ETGVTQSPTHLIKTRGQQVTLRCSSQSGHNTVSWYQQALGQGPQFIFQYYREEENGRGNFPPRFSGLQFPNYSSELNVNALELDDSALYLCASSLDAVYEQYFGPGTRLTVT.